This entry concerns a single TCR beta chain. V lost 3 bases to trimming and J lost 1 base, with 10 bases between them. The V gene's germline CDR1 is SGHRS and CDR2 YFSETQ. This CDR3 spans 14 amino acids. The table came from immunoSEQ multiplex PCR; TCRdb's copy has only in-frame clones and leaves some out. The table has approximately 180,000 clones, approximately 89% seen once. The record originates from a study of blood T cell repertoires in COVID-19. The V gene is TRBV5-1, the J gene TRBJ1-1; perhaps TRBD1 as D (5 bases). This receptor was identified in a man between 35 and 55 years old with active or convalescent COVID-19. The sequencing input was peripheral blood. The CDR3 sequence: CASSSTQGNTEAFF. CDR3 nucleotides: TGCGCCAGCAGCTCCACCCAGGGGAACACTGAAGCTTTCTTT.